This T cell receptor beta chain came from a study of identical twins. This clonotype was seen a few times. Germline assignment: CDR1 MNHEY and CDR2 SVGEGT. Trimming cost V 6 bases and J 2 bases, with 14 bases left between them. The CDR3 contains 14 residues. Unique molecular identifiers were present on the cDNA, which also gained a universal primer site by template switching. TCRdb used MiXCR to reprocess the 5' RACE reads, holding one entry per CDR3 protein. Here the sample spans just under 550,000 distinct CDR3 sequences, about 15% being singletons. These same data were also listed under a study on yellow fever vaccine responses in identical twins.

The chain recombines TRBV6-2 or TRBV6-3 with TRBJ2-7, with D perhaps assigned TRBD1 or TRBD2 (5 bases each). This TCR derives from a woman aged 18-29 years in good health. Sequenced input: CD4+ T cells sorted from blood. The CDR3 sequence is CASRGTAQTYEQYF. The CDR3 DNA reads TGTGCCAGCAGGGGGACCGCCCAAACCTACGAGCAGTACTTC.